The text below deals with one TCR beta chain. The data were obtained in a study of blood T cell repertoires in COVID-19. Whole-study context: The samples span acute and convalescent COVID-19 from the United States, Italy and Spain. PBMCs, B-cell-depleted T cells, or T cells provided the cDNA or gDNA that made up the material.

Produced via immunoSEQ multiplex PCR; TCRdb's table is partial and in-frame only. The repertoire includes tens of thousands of clones, over 75% of them detected once, and 12% to 15% sits in the top ten. The CDR3 loop spans 15 amino acids. Germline V CDR1 and CDR2: WNHNN, SYGVQD (reference sequence). V shed 5 bases, J shed 4 bases, and the junction held 6 bases outside the gene matches. The chain is built from TRBV10-1 and TRBJ2-3; TRBD2 matches at 10 bases. Sequenced material: peripheral blood. The receptor comes from an older man with acute or convalescent COVID-19. The CDR3 region has the DNA TGCGCCAGCAGTCCCAGCGGGGGGGTCCCAGATACGCAGTATTTT. It translates to CASSPSGGVPDTQYF.